This paragraph covers one TCR beta chain sequence. RNA totalling 0.5 to 1 ug underwent reverse transcription with random hexamers. Amplification of the TCR beta CDR3 was carried out by immunoSEQ multiplex PCR, which spanned a total of 54 Vbeta and 13 Jbeta segments. In TCRdb, the immunoSEQ multiplex PCR reads were re-called with MiXCR into one record per CDR3 protein. The sample holds roughly 200,000 distinct CDR3 sequences, approximately 94% seen once. This sample stems from a study of CD8 T cells in Susac syndrome. High-throughput TCR beta sequencing covered peripheral CD8+ and CD4+ T cells. Healthy donors served as age- and sex-matched controls. Negative isolation was applied to CD8+ and CD4+ T cells, and FACS enrichment was applied to TEMRA cells. Trimming left V 1 base short and J 4 bases short, with 8 bases between. Germline CDR1 and CDR2: MNHEY and SVGEGT. This CDR3 contains 14 residues.

The sequenced sample was CD4+ T cells from PBMCs. The source is a human donor in good health. The chain couples TRBV6-2 or TRBV6-3 to TRBJ2-1; D may be TRBD2 (6 bases). The DNA for the CDR3 is TGTGCCAGCAGTTACTGGACTACTTACAATGAGCAGTTCTTC. Translated, it gives CASSYWTTYNEQFF.